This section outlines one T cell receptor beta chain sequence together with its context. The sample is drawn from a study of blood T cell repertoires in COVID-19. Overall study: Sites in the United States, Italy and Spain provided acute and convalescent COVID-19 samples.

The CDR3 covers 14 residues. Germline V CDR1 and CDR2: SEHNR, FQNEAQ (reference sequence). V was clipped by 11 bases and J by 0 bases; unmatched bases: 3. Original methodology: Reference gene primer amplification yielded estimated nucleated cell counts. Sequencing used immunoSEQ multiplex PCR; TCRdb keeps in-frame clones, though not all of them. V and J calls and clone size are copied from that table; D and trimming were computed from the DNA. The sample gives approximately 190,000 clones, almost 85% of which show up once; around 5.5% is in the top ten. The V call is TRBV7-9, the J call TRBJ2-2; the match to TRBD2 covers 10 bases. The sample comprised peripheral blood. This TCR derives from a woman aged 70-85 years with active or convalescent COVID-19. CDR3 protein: CALTSGPNTGELFF. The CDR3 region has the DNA TGTGCCTTGACTAGCGGGCCGAACACCGGGGAGCTGTTTTTT.